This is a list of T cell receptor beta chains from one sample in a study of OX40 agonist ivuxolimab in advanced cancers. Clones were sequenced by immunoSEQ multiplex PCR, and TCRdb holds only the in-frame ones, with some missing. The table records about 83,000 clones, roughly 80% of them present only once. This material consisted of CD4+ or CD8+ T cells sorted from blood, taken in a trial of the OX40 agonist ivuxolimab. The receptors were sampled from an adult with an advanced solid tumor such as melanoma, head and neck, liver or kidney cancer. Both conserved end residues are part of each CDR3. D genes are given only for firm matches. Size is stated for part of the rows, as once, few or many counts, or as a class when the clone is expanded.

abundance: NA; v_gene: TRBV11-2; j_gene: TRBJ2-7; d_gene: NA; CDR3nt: TGTGCCAGCAGCCAACTAGACTCCTACGAGCAGTACTTC; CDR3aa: CASSQLDSYEQYF
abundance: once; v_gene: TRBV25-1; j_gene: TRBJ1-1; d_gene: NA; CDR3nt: TGTGCCAGCAGTGAATCCGGCAGGGGAGGGACTGAAGCTTTCTTT; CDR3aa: CASSESGRGGTEAFF
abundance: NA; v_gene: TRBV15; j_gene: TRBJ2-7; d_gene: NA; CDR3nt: TGTGCCACCAGCAGGGAGACTTACGAGCAGTACTTC; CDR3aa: CATSRETYEQYF
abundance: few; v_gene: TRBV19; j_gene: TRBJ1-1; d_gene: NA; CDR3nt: TGTGCCAGTACCGACAGGACTGGGTACACTGAAGCTTTCTTT; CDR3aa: CASTDRTGYTEAFF
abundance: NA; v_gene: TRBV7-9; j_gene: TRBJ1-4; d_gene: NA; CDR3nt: TGTGCCAGCAGCGACCCTAAGACGGGGCGGGGTGAAAAACTGTTTTTT; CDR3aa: CASSDPKTGRGEKLFF
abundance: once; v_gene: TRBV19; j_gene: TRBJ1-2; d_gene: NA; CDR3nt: TGTGCCAGTTTACCTCGAAAGGACTATGGCTACACCTTC; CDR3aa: CASLPRKDYGYTF
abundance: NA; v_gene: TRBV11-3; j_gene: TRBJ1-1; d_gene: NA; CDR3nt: TGTGCCAGCAGCTCTTTCAGGGACGGCAACACTGAAGCTTTCTTT; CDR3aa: CASSSFRDGNTEAFF
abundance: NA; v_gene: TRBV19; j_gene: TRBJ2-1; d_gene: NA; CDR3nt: TGTGCCAGTAGCCAGACTAGTCCAGCTGAGCAGTTCTTC; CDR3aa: CASSQTSPAEQFF
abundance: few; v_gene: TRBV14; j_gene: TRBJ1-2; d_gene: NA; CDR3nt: TGTGCCAGCAGCCCGGGAACAGTCCGATATGGCTACACCTTC; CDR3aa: CASSPGTVRYGYTF
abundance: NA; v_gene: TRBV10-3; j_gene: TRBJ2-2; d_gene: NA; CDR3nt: TGTGCCATCAGTTCAAGCTCGAACACCGGGGAGCTGTTTTTT; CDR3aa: CAISSSSNTGELFF
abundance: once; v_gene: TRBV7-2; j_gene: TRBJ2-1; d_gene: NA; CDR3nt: TGTGCCAGCAGCTTAGGGGACGGCGGTGAGCAGTTCTTC; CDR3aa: CASSLGDGGEQFF
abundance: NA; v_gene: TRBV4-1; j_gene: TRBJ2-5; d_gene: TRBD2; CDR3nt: TGCGCCAGCAGCCAATCCCCGACTAGCCCGGAGACCCAGTACTTC; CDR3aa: CASSQSPTSPETQYF
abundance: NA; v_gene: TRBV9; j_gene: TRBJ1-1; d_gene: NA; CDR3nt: TGTGCCAGCAGCGTAGATACCCACCCCCAGACAGGTGGTTTGAACACTGAAGCTTTCTTT; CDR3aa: CASSVDTHPQTGGLNTEAFF
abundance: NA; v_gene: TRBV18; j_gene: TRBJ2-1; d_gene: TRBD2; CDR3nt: TGTGCCAGCTCACCACCAACTAGCGGGAGGGCGGGAAATGAGCAGTTCTTC; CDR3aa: CASSPPTSGRAGNEQFF
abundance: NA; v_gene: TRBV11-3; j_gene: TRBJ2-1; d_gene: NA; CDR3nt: TGTGCCAGCAGCTCCGGGGGCGCTGGTAATGAGCAGTTCTTC; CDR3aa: CASSSGGAGNEQFF
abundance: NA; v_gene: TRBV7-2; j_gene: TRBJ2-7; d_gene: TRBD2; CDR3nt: TGTGCCAGCAGCCACCGGGCTAGCGGGTCCTACGAGCAGTACTTC; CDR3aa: CASSHRASGSYEQYF
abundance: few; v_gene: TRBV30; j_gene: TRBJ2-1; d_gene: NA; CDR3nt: TGTGCCTGGAGTCCCCTCAGACAAACCTACAATGAGCAGTTCTTC; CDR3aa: CAWSPLRQTYNEQFF
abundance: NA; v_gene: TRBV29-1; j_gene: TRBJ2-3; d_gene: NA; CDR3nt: TGCAGCGCCAGTAGCGGACCCAGCACAGATACGCAGTATTTT; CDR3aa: CSASSGPSTDTQYF
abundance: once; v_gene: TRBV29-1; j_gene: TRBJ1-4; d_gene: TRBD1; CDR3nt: TGCAGCGTTACCGGGACAGGGGGCGCCGGAACTAATGAAAAACTGTTTTTT; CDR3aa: CSVTGTGGAGTNEKLFF
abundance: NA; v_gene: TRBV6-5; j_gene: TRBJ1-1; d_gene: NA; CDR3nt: TGTGCCAGCAGTTACTCGTCGAGGGTATTGAACACTGAAGCTTTCTTT; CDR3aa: CASSYSSRVLNTEAFF
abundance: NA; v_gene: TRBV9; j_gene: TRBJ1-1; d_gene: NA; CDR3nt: TGTGCCAGCAGCCCCCACAAGAACACTGAAGCTTTCTTT; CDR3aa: CASSPHKNTEAFF
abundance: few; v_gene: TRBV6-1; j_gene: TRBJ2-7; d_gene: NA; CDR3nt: TGTGCCAGCAGTGAATCCACAACCTACGAGCAGTACTTC; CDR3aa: CASSESTTYEQYF
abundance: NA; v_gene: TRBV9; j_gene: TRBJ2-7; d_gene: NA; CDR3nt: TGTGCCAGCAGCGTTTCTCCTTCAAGGGCCTACGAGCAGTACTTC; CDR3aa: CASSVSPSRAYEQYF
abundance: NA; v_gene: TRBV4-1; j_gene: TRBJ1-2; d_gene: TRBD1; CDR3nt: TGCGCCAGCAGCCAAGCAGAGGGGGCGACCTATGGCTACACCTTC; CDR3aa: CASSQAEGATYGYTF
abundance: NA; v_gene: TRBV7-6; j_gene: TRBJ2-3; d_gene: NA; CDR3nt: TGTGCCAGCAGCTTACGAGGAGGTGGCACAGATACGCAGTATTTT; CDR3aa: CASSLRGGGTDTQYF
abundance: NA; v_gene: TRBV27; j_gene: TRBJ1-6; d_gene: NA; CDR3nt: TGTGCCAGCAGTCGCAGGGGTTCACCCCTCCACTTT; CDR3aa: CASSRRGSPLHF
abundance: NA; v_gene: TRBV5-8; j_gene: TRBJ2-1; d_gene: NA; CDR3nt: TGTGCCAGCAGCTTCGAGTATGAGCAGTTCTTC; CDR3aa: CASSFEYEQFF
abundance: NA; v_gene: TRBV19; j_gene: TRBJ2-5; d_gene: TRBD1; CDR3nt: TGTGCCAGTAGTTCAACCGGGACAGGTATTTCGAGCCAGTACTTC; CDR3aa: CASSSTGTGISSQYF
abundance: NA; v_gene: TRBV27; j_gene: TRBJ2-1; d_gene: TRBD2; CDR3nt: TGTGCCAGCAGTTTATCCCTGGGGAAATTGTCCGGACTAGGCTCCTACAATGAGCAGTTCTTC; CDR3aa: CASSLSLGKLSGLGSYNEQFF
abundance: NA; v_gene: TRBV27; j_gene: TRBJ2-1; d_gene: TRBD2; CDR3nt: TGTGCCAGCAGTTCCACTAGCGGGAGGTGGGATGAGCAGTTCTTC; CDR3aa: CASSSTSGRWDEQFF